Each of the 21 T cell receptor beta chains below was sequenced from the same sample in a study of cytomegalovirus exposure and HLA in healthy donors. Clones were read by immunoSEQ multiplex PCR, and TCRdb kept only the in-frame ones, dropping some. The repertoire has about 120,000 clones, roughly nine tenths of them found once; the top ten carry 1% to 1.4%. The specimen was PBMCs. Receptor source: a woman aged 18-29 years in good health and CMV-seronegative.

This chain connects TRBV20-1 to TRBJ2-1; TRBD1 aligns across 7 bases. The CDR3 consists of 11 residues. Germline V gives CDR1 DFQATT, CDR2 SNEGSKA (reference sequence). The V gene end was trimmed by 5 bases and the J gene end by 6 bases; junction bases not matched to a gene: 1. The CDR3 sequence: CSAAGGNEQFF. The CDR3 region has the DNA TGCAGTGCTGCAGGGGGCAATGAGCAGTTCTTC.

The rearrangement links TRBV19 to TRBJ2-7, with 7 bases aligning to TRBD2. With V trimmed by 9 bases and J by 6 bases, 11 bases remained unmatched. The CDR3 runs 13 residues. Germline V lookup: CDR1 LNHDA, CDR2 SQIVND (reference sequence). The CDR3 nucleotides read TGTGCCAGCAAAGGGGACTACCAATCCGAGCAGTACTTC. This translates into CASKGDYQSEQYF.

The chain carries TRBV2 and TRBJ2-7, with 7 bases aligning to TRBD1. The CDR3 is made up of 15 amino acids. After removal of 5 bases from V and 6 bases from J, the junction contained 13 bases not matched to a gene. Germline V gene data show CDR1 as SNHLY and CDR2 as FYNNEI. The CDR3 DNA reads TGTGCCAGCAGTCCCTCTAGGGGGCACGGAGCCGAGCAGTACTTC. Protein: CASSPSRGHGAEQYF.

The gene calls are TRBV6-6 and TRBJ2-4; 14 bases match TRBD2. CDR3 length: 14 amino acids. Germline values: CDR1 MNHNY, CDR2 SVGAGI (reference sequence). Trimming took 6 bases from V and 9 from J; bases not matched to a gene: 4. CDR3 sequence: CASRGTSGGGIQYF. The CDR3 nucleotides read TGTGCCAGCAGGGGGACTAGCGGGGGAGGCATTCAGTACTTC.

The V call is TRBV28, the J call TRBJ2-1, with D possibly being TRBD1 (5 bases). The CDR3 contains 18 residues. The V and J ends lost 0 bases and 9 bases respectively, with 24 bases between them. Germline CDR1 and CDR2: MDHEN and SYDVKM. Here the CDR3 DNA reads TGTGCCAGCAGTTTATGGAGTATAGCAGGGTCCCGGTTTAGTGAGCAGTTCTTC. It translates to CASSLWSIAGSRFSEQFF.

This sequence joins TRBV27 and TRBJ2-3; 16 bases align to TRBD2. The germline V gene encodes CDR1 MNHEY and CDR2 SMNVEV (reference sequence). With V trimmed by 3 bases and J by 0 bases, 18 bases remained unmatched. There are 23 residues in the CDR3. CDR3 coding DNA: TGTGCCAGCAGTTTCGGCCCGGGACTAGCGGGAGGGCCCCATTACTCAAGCACAGATACGCAGTATTTT. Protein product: CASSFGPGLAGGPHYSSTDTQYF.

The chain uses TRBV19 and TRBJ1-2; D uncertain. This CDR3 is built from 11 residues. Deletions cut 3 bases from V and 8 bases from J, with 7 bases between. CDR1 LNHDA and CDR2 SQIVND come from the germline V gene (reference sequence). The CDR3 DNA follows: TGTGCCAGTAGTATGGGCGTCGGCTACACCTTC. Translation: CASSMGVGYTF.

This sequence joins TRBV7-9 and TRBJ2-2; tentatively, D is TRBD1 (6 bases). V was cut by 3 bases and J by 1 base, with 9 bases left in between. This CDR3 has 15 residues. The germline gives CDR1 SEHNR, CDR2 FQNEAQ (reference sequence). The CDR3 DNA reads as TGTGCCAGCAGCTTTTTCAGGGGGAACACCGGGGAGCTGTTTTTT. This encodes CASSFFRGNTGELFF.

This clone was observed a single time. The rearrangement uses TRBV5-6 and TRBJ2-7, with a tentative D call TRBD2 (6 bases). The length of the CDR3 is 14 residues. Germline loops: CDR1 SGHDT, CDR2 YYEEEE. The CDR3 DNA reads TGTGCCAGCAGCTTGGAAACTAGCTCCCACGAGCAGTACGTC. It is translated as CASSLETSSHEQYV.

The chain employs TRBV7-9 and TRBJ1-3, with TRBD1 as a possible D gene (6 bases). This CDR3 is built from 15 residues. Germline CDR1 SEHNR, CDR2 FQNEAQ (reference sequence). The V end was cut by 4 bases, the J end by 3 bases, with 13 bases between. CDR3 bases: TGTGCCAGCAGCTCATCCCAAGGGGGTGGAAACACCATATATTTT. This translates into CASSSSQGGGNTIYF.

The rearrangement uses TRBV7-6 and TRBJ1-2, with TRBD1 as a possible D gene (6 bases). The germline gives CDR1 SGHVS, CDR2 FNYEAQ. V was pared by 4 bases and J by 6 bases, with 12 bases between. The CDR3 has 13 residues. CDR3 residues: CASSYTSGDGYTF. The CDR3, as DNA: TGTGCCAGCAGCTATACTTCAGGGGATGGCTACACCTTC.

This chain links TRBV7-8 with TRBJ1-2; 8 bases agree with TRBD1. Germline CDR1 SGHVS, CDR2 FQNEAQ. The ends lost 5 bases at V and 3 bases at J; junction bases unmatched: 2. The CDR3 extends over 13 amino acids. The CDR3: CASSRQGHYGYTF. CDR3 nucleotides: TGTGCCAGCAGCCGACAGGGGCACTATGGCTACACCTTC.

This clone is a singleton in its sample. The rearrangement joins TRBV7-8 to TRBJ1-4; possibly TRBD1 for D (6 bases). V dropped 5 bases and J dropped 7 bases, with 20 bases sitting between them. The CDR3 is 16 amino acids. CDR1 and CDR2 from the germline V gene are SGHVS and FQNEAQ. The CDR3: CASSLPGPGTREKLFF. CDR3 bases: TGTGCCAGCAGCCTGCCCGGCCCAGGGACACGTGAAAAACTGTTTTTT.

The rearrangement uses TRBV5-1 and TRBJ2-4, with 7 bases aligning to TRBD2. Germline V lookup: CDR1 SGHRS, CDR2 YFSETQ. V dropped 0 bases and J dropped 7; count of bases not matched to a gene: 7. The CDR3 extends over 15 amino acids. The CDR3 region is CASSLAERGGNIQYF. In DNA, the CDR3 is TGCGCCAGCAGCTTGGCCGAGCGGGGAGGGAACATTCAGTACTTC.

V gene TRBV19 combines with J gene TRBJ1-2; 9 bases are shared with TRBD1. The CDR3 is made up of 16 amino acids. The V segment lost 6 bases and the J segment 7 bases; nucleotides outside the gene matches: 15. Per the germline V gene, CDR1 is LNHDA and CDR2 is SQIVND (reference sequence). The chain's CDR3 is CASRTTGGKSFSGYTF. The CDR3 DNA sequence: TGTGCCAGTAGGACGACAGGGGGTAAGAGTTTCTCTGGCTACACCTTC.

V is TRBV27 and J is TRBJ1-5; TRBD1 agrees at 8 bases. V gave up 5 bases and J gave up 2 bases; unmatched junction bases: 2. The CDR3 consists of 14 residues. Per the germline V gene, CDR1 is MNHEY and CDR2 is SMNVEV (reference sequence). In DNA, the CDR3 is TGTGCCAGCAGTCAACAGGGGGGCAATCAGCCCCAGCATTTT. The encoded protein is CASSQQGGNQPQHF.

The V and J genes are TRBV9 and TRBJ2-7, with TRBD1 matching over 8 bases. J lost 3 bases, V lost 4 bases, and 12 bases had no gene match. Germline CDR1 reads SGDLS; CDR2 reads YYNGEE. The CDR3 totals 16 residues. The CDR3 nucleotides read TGTGCCAGCAGCCTGGGGGACAGGTCAAACTTCTACGAGCAGTACTTC. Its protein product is CASSLGDRSNFYEQYF.

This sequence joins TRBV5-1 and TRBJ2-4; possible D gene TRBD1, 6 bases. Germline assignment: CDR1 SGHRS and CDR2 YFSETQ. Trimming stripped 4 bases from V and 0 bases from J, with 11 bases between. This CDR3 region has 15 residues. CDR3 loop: CASSLDSLAKNIQYF. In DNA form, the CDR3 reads TGCGCCAGCAGCCTGGACAGTCTAGCCAAAAACATTCAGTACTTC.

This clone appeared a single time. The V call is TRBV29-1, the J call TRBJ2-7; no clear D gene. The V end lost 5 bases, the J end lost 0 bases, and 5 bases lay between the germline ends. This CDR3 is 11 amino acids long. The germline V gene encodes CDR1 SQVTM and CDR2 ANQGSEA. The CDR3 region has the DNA TGCAGCGTTCGTATCTCCTACGAGCAGTACTTC. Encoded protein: CSVRISYEQYF.

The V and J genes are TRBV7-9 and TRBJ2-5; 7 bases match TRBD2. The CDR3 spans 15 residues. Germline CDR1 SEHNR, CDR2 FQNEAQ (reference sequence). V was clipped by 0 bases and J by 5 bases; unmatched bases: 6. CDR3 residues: CASSLASGTRETQYF. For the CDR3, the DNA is TGTGCCAGCAGCTTAGCCAGCGGGACTCGGGAGACCCAGTACTTC.

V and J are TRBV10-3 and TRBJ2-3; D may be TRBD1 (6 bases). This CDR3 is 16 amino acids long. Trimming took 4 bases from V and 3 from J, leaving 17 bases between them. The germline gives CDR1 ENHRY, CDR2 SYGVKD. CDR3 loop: CAISAGLYGTTDTQYF. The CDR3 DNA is TGTGCCATCAGTGCCGGACTCTACGGGACAACAGATACGCAGTATTTT.